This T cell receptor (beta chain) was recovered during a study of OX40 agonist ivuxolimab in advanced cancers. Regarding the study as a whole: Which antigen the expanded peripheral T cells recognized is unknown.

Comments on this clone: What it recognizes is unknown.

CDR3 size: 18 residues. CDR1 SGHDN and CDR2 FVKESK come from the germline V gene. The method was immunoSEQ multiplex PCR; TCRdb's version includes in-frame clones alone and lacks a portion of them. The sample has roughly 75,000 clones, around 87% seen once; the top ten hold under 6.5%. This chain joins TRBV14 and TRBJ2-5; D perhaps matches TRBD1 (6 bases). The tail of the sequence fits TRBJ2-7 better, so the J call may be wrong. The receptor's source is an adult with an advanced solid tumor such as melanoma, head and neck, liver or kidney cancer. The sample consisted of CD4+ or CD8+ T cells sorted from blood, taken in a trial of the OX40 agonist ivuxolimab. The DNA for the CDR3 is TGTGCCAGCAGCCAAGGGTCCGGACTGGGGGCATGGTCCTACGAGCAGTACTTC. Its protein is CASSQGSGLGAWSYEQYF.